This T cell receptor (beta chain) originates from a study of CD8 T cells in ankylosing spondylitis. The study's findings and limits: Both synovial fluid and blood in reactive arthritis had previously been reported to carry some motif variants. Seemingly characteristic of ankylosing spondylitis blood was a TCR beta motif consisting of 7 or 8 highly homologous variants. Disease-linked clones were reportedly significantly enriched in matched ankylosing spondylitis synovial fluid.

Points on this clonotype: Its antigen is unknown.

Quantitative barcoded 5'-RACE was used to prepare TCR beta libraries. From the 5' RACE reads, TCRdb called clonotypes with MiXCR, one entry per CDR3 protein. This sample yields around 220,000 distinct CDR3 sequences, of which 10% to 13% are seen a single time; roughly a fifth belongs to the top ten. The sequenced sample consisted of blood, either unsorted or a sorted T cell fraction (not recorded which). This receptor was obtained from a male donor with ankylosing spondylitis or in good health (not recorded which).

The CDR3 reads CASSLAALAALGGELFF. CDR3 nucleotides: TGCGCCAGCAGCTTGGCCGCCCTAGCGGCCTTGGGCGGGGAGCTGTTTTTT. The V gene is TRBV5-1, the J gene TRBJ2-2; the match to TRBD2 covers 7 bases. Germline loops: CDR1 SGHRS, CDR2 YFSETQ. Losses at the gene ends were 0 bases for V and 7 bases for J; bases not matched to a gene: 12. The CDR3 spans 17 residues.